Following are 2 T cell receptor delta chains from one sample sequenced in a study of gammadelta T cells in human blood. TCRdb re-called the RT-PCR reads via CATT. Seen here are about 360 delta-chain clones, roughly 30% observed once, and the top ten hold around 37%. The specimen sequenced was non-Vgamma9Vdelta2 gamma-delta T cells from infant blood. The receptors shown here come from a human donor.

This clone is termed large. The sample contains more than one DNA sequence encoding this CDR3. V is TRDV1 and J is TRDJ1, with 9 bases aligning to TRDD3. CDR1 and CDR2 (germline): TSWWSYY, QGS. V dropped 2 bases and J dropped 0; count of bases not matched to a gene: 16. This CDR3 region has 20 residues. This CDR3 reads CALGESTPDWGTPYTDKLIF. Here the CDR3 DNA reads TGTGCTCTTGGGGAATCTACACCAGACTGGGGGACACCTTACACCGATAAACTCATCTTT.

About this clone itself: This sequence is one base from a far larger clone and is likely a read error. The chain is built from TRDV1 and TRDJ1, with a possible D match to TRDD3 (6 bases). Germline CDR1 reads TSWWSYY; CDR2 reads QGS. V was trimmed by 5 bases and J by 0 bases, leaving 31 bases between them. The CDR3 has 21 residues. CDR3 amino acids: CALGLRGSLPLLGPYTDKLIF. The CDR3 bases are TGTGCTCTTGGGCTGCGAGGATCCCTACCTCTACTGGGACCGTACACCGATAAACTCATCTTT.